This TCR beta chain is from a study of neoadjuvant anti-PD-1 for oral cavity cancer. TCRdb's copy holds only in-frame clones and misses some; the assay was immunoSEQ multiplex PCR. The table records thousands of clones, 60% to 75% of them present only once. Germline V gives CDR1 SGHDT, CDR2 YYEEEE. Trimming pared 0 bases from V and 6 bases from J, leaving 7 bases between. The CDR3 contains 13 residues. Time point meaning: after neoadjuvant nivolumab, at surgical resection. These oral cavity squamous cell carcinomas were HPV-negative and locally advanced. The sequencing here drew on PBMCs, taken after nivolumab (anti-PD-1) treatment. The sequence came from a person aged 35 to 85 with oral cavity squamous cell carcinoma. V and J are TRBV5-6 and TRBJ1-5; D unclear. The CDR3 DNA follows: TGTGCCAGCAGCTTGGCCGCAGCTCAGCCCCAGCATTTT. Its protein product is CASSLAAAQPQHF.